Presented here are 9 T cell receptor beta chains from one specimen sequenced in a study of blood T cell repertoires in COVID-19. Sequencing was performed with immunoSEQ multiplex PCR; in TCRdb, only in-frame clones are kept and a portion is missing. The table records about 130,000 clones, roughly 79% of them present only once. What was sequenced was peripheral blood. The receptors stem from a human donor in a cohort sampled during active COVID-19.

This chain connects TRBV10-1 to TRBJ2-1, with D possibly matching TRBD1 (6 bases). Trimming cost V 9 bases and J 8 bases, with 17 bases left between them. The CDR3 runs 13 residues. Germline V CDR1 and CDR2: WNHNN, SYGVQD (reference sequence). The CDR3 protein is CASRLSGAHEQFF. The CDR3 nucleotides are TGCGCCAGTCGATTATCAGGGGCCCATGAGCAGTTCTTC.

This chain joins TRBV29-1 and TRBJ2-6, with D possibly being TRBD1 (6 bases). With 4 bases removed from V and 0 bases from J, the gap between germline ends came to 10 bases. Germline V gives CDR1 SQVTM, CDR2 ANQGSEA. This CDR3 is 15 amino acids long. CDR3 sequence reads: CSVAQGGSGANVLTF. The DNA of the CDR3 is TGCAGCGTTGCACAGGGCGGCTCTGGGGCCAACGTCCTGACTTTC.

J is TRBJ1-1 and V is TRBV6-5; 8 bases match TRBD1. The length of the CDR3 is 15 residues. The V segment lost 6 bases and the J segment 1 base; nucleotides outside the gene matches: 7. The germline gives CDR1 MNHEY, CDR2 SVGAGI. CDR3 sequence reads: CASRLDRGGNTEAFF. The CDR3 DNA reads as TGTGCCAGCAGGTTAGACAGGGGAGGGAACACTGAAGCTTTCTTT.

The chain employs TRBV7-9 and TRBJ2-1; 10 bases are a match to TRBD2. Germline CDR1 and CDR2: SEHNR and FQNEAQ (reference sequence). Losses at the gene ends were 5 bases for V and 9 bases for J; bases not matched to a gene: 7. The CDR3 sequence is 14 residues long. The CDR3: CASSLSGGAGEQFF. CDR3 DNA: TGTGCCAGCAGCCTCAGCGGGGGGGCTGGTGAGCAGTTCTTC. Supplemented by reference TRBV7-9 and TRBJ2-1, the full variable domain reads DTGVSQNPRHKITKRGQNVTFRCDPISEHNRLYWYRQTLGQGPEFLTYFQNEAQLEKSRLLSDRFSAERPKGSFSTLEIQRTEQGDSAMYLCASSLSGGAGEQFFGPGTRLTVL.

The chain couples TRBV10-2 to TRBJ1-2, with 12 positions matching TRBD1. The V gene end was trimmed by 10 bases and the J gene end by 2 bases; junction bases not matched to a gene: 8. The germline V gene has CDR1 WSHSY and CDR2 SAAADI. This CDR3 region has 15 residues. The CDR3 is CATWDRGRSNYGYTF. The CDR3 bases are TGCGCCACCTGGGACAGGGGGCGAAGCAACTATGGCTACACCTTC.

V and J are TRBV6-5 and TRBJ1-2, with D unclear. This CDR3 region has 14 residues. The V end lost 6 bases, the J end lost 4 bases, and 15 bases lay between the germline ends. From germline, CDR1 is MNHEY and CDR2 SVGAGI. In DNA form, the CDR3 reads TGTGCCAGCAGCTCGTACCCTCAGGCCTATGGCTACACCTTC. Translation gives CASSSYPQAYGYTF.

The J gene is TRBJ2-3, the V gene TRBV29-1, with 9 positions matching TRBD1. This CDR3 region has 14 residues. Germline assignment: CDR1 SQVTM and CDR2 ANQGSEA. V shed 3 bases and J 4 bases; nucleotides not matched to a gene: 5. CDR3 sequence: CSVEGTGQADTQYF. The CDR3 nucleotides are TGCAGCGTTGAGGGGACAGGGCAAGCAGATACGCAGTATTTT.

The CDR3: CASKGGGANVLTF. The CDR3 region has the DNA TGTGCCAGCAAGGGAGGTGGGGCCAACGTCCTGACTTTC. The chain links TRBV6-4 to TRBJ2-6; D is possibly TRBD2 (6 bases). The CDR3 sequence is 13 residues long. Germline-derived CDR1 and CDR2 are MRHNA and SNTAGT. The V end lost 7 bases, the J end lost 3 bases, and 7 bases lay between the germline ends.

The V and J genes are TRBV7-9 and TRBJ2-1, with D possibly being TRBD2 (5 bases). V lost 1 base and J lost 5, with 15 bases in between. Looked up from germline, CDR1 is SEHNR and CDR2 is FQNEAQ (reference sequence). The CDR3 runs 16 residues. CDR3 sequence (DNA): TGTGCCAGCAGCTTAGGGGCGGGTTCTGTCGACAATGAGCAGTTCTTC. Its protein product is CASSLGAGSVDNEQFF.